This TCR beta chain was identified in a study of blood T cell repertoires in COVID-19. Study-level information: The origin of the acute and convalescent COVID-19 samples was the United States, Italy and Spain.

Profiled with immunoSEQ multiplex PCR; TCRdb holds only in-frame clones, not every one. The sample consists of some 93,000 clones, approximately 82% of them appearing once. CDR1 LNHDA and CDR2 SQIVND come from the germline V gene (reference sequence). V shed 5 bases, J shed 6 bases, and the junction held 14 bases outside the gene matches. This CDR3 is built from 17 residues. The gene calls are TRBV19 and TRBJ2-2; TRBD1 aligns across 8 bases. The source of this sequence is a man aged 65 to 79 with acute or convalescent COVID-19. What was sequenced was peripheral blood. CDR3 in amino acids: CASSSPRTGLMAGELFF. CDR3 coding DNA: TGTGCCAGTAGTTCCCCCCGGACAGGGTTGATGGCCGGGGAGCTGTTTTTT. The full variable domain, its missing parts supplied by reference TRBV19 and TRBJ2-2, is DGGITQSPKYLFRKEGQNVTLSCEQNLNHDAMYWYRQDPGQGLRLIYYSQIVNDFQKGDIAEGYSVSREKKESFPLTVTSAQKNPTAFYLCASSSPRTGLMAGELFFGEGSRLTVL.